These 23 T cell receptor beta chains were all obtained from the same sample, sequenced in a study of OX40 agonist ivuxolimab in advanced cancers. The library was generated by the immunoSEQ multiplex PCR assay. TCRdb carries this immuneACCESS record with in-frame sequences only. Its versions omit some clonotypes, under half of them owing to an unresolved V gene in the studies checked, with the rest unexplained. The sample table records roughly 50,000 clones; around 89% of these occur just once. About 1.4% of the sample comes from the top ten. This specimen was CD4+ or CD8+ T cells sorted from blood, taken in a trial of the OX40 agonist ivuxolimab. Source of these receptors: an adult with an advanced solid tumor such as melanoma, head and neck, liver or kidney cancer.

In this sample, this clone turned up once. This chain joins TRBV5-6 and TRBJ2-2; 7 bases are shared with TRBD1. The CDR3 loop spans 14 amino acids. Germline CDR1 SGHDT, CDR2 YYEEEE. V shed 6 bases, J shed 4 bases, and the junction held 6 bases outside the gene matches. CDR3 in DNA: TGTGCCAGCAACTTCGGGACAGCCACCGGGGAGCTGTTTTTT. Its protein is CASNFGTATGELFF.

The J gene is TRBJ1-2, the V gene TRBV18; unclear D gene. Looked up from germline, CDR1 is KGHSH and CDR2 is LQKENI. With 6 bases removed from V and 0 bases from J, the gap between germline ends came to 11 bases. This CDR3 spans 14 amino acids. In DNA, the CDR3 is TGTGCCAGCTCCTTAGACACTACTAACTATGGCTACACCTTC. The encoded protein is CASSLDTTNYGYTF.

This chain uses TRBV19 with TRBJ1-2; perhaps TRBD1 as D (5 bases). In germline, CDR1 is LNHDA, CDR2 SQIVND (reference sequence). The CDR3 contains 15 residues. Trimming cost V 5 bases and J 8 bases, with 21 bases left between them. Written as DNA, the CDR3 is TGTGCCAGTAGTGGTACCGGGACGGCTGAGGTCGGCTACACCTTC. It yields the protein CASSGTGTAEVGYTF.

The CDR3 DNA reads TGTGCCAGTAGTATAGATCGAGGACTAGTAGGCGAGCAGTACTTC. Its protein is CASSIDRGLVGEQYF. This chain uses TRBV19 with TRBJ2-7, with 7 bases lining up with TRBD2. Unmatched junction bases numbered 8, after V lost 0 bases and J lost 6 bases. CDR3 length equals 15 residues. Germline V CDR1 and CDR2: LNHDA, SQIVND (reference sequence).

V is TRBV5-1 and J is TRBJ2-3; 7 bases align to TRBD1. Germline assignment: CDR1 SGHRS and CDR2 YFSETQ. The V segment lost 1 base and the J segment 0 bases; nucleotides outside the gene matches: 2. The CDR3 is made up of 15 amino acids. The CDR3 nucleotides read TGCGCCAGCAGCTTGACAGGGGAAAGCACAGATACGCAGTATTTT. The encoded protein is CASSLTGESTDTQYF.

V and J are TRBV14 and TRBJ1-1; the D gene is possibly TRBD1 (5 bases). This CDR3 comprises 13 residues. The germline CDR1 and CDR2 sequences are SGHDN and FVKESK. Trimming stripped 1 base from V and 6 bases from J, with 9 bases between. CDR3 DNA: TGTGCCAGCAGCCAAGGGGGCGCCCCTGAAGCTTTCTTT. Residues: CASSQGGAPEAFF.

The rearrangement joins TRBV5-1 to TRBJ1-2, with 10 bases lining up with TRBD1. The CDR3 is made up of 14 amino acids. Trimming took 3 bases from V and 4 from J; bases not matched to a gene: 3. CDR1 is SGHRS, CDR2 YFSETQ, per germline. The CDR3 reads CASSSGQGIYGYTF. In nucleotides, the CDR3 is TGCGCCAGCAGCTCGGGACAGGGGATCTATGGCTACACCTTC.

The chain is built from TRBV4-2 and TRBJ2-2; the D gene could be TRBD1 or TRBD2 (6 bases each). This CDR3 is built from 17 residues. The V end was cut by 3 bases, the J end by 5 bases, with 19 bases between. Germline-derived CDR1 and CDR2 are LGHNA and YNFKEQ. CDR3 loop: CASSQRTGVQGTGELFF. DNA for the CDR3: TGTGCCAGCAGCCAGCGTACGGGGGTACAGGGAACCGGGGAGCTGTTTTTT.

The J gene is TRBJ2-7, the V gene TRBV11-2; D is uncertain. V was trimmed by 0 bases and J by 3 bases, leaving 9 bases between them. The CDR3 is 14 residues long. Per germline, CDR1 SGHAT and CDR2 FQNNGV. CDR3: CASSLEVAGYEQYF. CDR3 nucleotide sequence: TGTGCCAGCAGCTTAGAAGTAGCTGGCTACGAGCAGTACTTC.

The gene calls are TRBV9 and TRBJ1-3, with D unclear. V shed 2 bases and J shed 0 bases, with 9 bases lying between them. Germline loops: CDR1 SGDLS, CDR2 YYNGEE. This CDR3 is built from 15 residues. The CDR3 protein is CASSVSVRSGNTIYF. As DNA, the CDR3 is TGTGCCAGCAGCGTTTCGGTCCGCTCTGGAAACACCATATATTTT.

This chain links TRBV11-2 with TRBJ2-3, with D possibly being TRBD2 (5 bases). This CDR3 is built from 12 residues. Germline V CDR1 and CDR2: SGHAT, FQNNGV. V was shortened by 5 bases and J by 6 bases, with 9 bases between the two germline ends. CDR3 sequence: CASSESGDTQYF. CDR3 in DNA: TGTGCCAGCAGCGAGTCGGGGGATACGCAGTATTTT.

The chain combines TRBV9 with TRBJ2-2; a weak D match, TRBD1 (6 bases). Trimming removed 4 bases at V and 4 bases at J, with 14 bases between. This CDR3 is built from 15 residues. Germline V CDR1 and CDR2: SGDLS, YYNGEE. The CDR3 coding sequence is TGTGCCAGCAGCCCTCAAACAGGGCTCACCGGGGAGCTGTTTTTT. This sequence encodes CASSPQTGLTGELFF.

This chain joins TRBV13 and TRBJ2-1; 8 bases agree with TRBD2. The CDR3 runs to 17 residues. Per germline, CDR1 PRHDT and CDR2 FYEKMQ (reference sequence). With V trimmed by 2 bases and J by 0 bases, 6 bases remained unmatched. CDR3 sequence reads: CASSLSPGGPSYNEQFF. In DNA, the CDR3 is TGTGCCAGCAGCTTATCCCCGGGAGGGCCCTCCTACAATGAGCAGTTCTTC.

J is TRBJ2-7 and V is TRBV6-1; 9 positions match TRBD1. CDR3 length equals 13 residues. Germline trimming cut 5 bases from V and 3 bases from J; bases unmatched to any gene: 2. The germline CDR1 and CDR2 sequences are MNHNS and SASEGT. In DNA, the CDR3 is TGTGCCAGCAGTCGGGACAGGGACTACGAGCAGTACTTC. It specifies CASSRDRDYEQYF.

The V call is TRBV19, the J call TRBJ2-5, with 7 positions matching TRBD1. CDR3 length: 16 residues. J was trimmed by 1 base and V by 5 bases; bases with no gene match: 10. Per the germline V gene, CDR1 is LNHDA and CDR2 is SQIVND (reference sequence). The CDR3 spells CASSALQGSVQETQYF. CDR3 coding DNA: TGTGCCAGTAGTGCCCTACAGGGGTCTGTCCAAGAGACCCAGTACTTC.

CDR3 amino acids: CASSAAQGWAGNTIYF. The CDR3 nucleotides are TGTGCCAGCAGCGCAGCCCAGGGGTGGGCTGGAAACACCATATATTTT. The rearrangement uses TRBV9 and TRBJ1-3; the D gene is possibly TRBD1 (6 bases). The CDR3 spans 16 residues. The germline gives CDR1 SGDLS, CDR2 YYNGEE. Trimming removed 3 bases from V and 2 bases from J, with 15 bases in between. Full variable domain (rest looked up from reference TRBV9 and TRBJ1-3): DSGVTQTPKHLITATGQRVTLRCSPRSGDLSVYWYQQSLDQGLQFLIQYYNGEERAKGNILERFSAQQFPDLHSELNLSSLELGDSALYFCASSAAQGWAGNTIYFGEGSWLTVV.

The J gene is TRBJ2-3, the V gene TRBV5-1; the D is unclear. The CDR3 totals 14 residues. The V end was cut by 2 bases, the J end by 2 bases, with 9 bases between. CDR1 is SGHRS, CDR2 YFSETQ, per germline. Here the CDR3 reads CASSFGRNTDTQYF. In DNA, the CDR3 is TGCGCCAGCAGCTTTGGACGAAACACAGATACGCAGTATTTT.

The sample holds a few counts of this clone. The chain uses TRBV6-1 and TRBJ1-1; D gene uncertain. This CDR3 is 13 amino acids long. Germline values: CDR1 MNHNS, CDR2 SASEGT. The V end lost 3 bases, the J end lost 7 bases, and 12 bases lay between the germline ends. CDR3 DNA sequence: TGTGCCAGCAGTGATTGGACGGACGATGAAGCTTTCTTT. This encodes CASSDWTDDEAFF.

This clone has just one count. V is TRBV5-1 and J is TRBJ1-2; D uncertain. CDR1 and CDR2 (germline): SGHRS, YFSETQ. V lost 3 bases to trimming and J lost 4 bases, with 13 bases between them. The CDR3 spans 14 residues. CDR3 DNA sequence: TGCGCCAGCAGCTCGAACAGACTTGGCTATGGCTACACCTTC. This codes for CASSSNRLGYGYTF.

The rearrangement uses TRBV6-5 and TRBJ2-5; 10 nucleotides match TRBD2. Germline V gives CDR1 MNHEY, CDR2 SVGAGI. The CDR3 length is 15 residues. V gave up 5 bases and J gave up 3 bases; unmatched junction bases: 6. DNA of the CDR3: TGTGCCAGCAGTGCCCGGACTAGCGGTGAAGAGACCCAGTACTTC. This sequence encodes CASSARTSGEETQYF.

This chain uses TRBV9 with TRBJ1-3; no clear D gene. V was trimmed by 0 bases and J by 4 bases, leaving 14 bases between them. CDR1 is SGDLS, CDR2 YYNGEE, per germline. There are 16 residues in the CDR3. The CDR3 bases are TGTGCCAGCAGCGTAGGAACAGAGGAAATCGGAAACACCATATATTTT. Its translation: CASSVGTEEIGNTIYF. The full variable domain, rest sourced from reference TRBV9 and TRBJ1-3, is DSGVTQTPKHLITATGQRVTLRCSPRSGDLSVYWYQQSLDQGLQFLIQYYNGEERAKGNILERFSAQQFPDLHSELNLSSLELGDSALYFCASSVGTEEIGNTIYFGEGSWLTVV.

This clone has only one observation. This chain joins TRBV2 and TRBJ1-6; tentatively, D is TRBD1 (5 bases). V was cut by 3 bases and J by 2 bases, with 8 bases left in between. In germline, CDR1 is SNHLY, CDR2 FYNNEI. This CDR3 comprises 15 residues. CDR3 sequence: CASSEQGTYNSPLHF. In DNA, the CDR3 is TGTGCCAGCAGTGAGCAGGGCACCTATAATTCACCCCTCCACTTT.

The genes are TRBV28 and TRBJ2-5, with D hard to call. CDR1 is MDHEN and CDR2 is SYDVKM in the germline V gene. The CDR3 length is 13 residues. The V end was cut by 2 bases, the J end by 1 base, with 5 bases between. CDR3 nucleotide sequence: TGTGCCAGCAGTTTACCGGCCCAAGAGACCCAGTACTTC. Its protein is CASSLPAQETQYF.